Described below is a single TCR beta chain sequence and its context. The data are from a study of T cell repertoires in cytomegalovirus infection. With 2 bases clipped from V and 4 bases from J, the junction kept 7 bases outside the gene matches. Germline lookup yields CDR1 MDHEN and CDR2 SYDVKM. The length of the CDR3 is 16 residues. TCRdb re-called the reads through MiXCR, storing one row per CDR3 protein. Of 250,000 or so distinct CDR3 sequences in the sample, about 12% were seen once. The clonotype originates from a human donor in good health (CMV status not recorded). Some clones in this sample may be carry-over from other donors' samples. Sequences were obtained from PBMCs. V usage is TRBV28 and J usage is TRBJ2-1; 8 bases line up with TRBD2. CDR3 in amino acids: CASSLIEAGGYNEQFF. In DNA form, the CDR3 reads TGTGCCAGCAGTTTAATCGAGGCGGGAGGATACAATGAGCAGTTCTTC. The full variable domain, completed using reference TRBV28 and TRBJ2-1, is DVKVTQSSRYLVKRTGEKVFLECVQDMDHENMFWYRQDPGLGLRLIYFSYDVKMKEKGDIPEGYSVSREKKERFSLILESASTNQTSMYLCASSLIEAGGYNEQFFGPGTRLTVL.